This is a list of T cell receptor beta chains from one sample in a study of read filtering for tumor transcriptome and immune sequencing. TCRdb recomputed calls from the reads with MiXCR, one row per CDR3 protein. The sample holds about 38,000 distinct CDR3 sequences; approximately 15% are singletons and the top ten take 25% to 35%. Input material: a population of CD138-negative cells sorted from bone marrow. The origin of the receptors is a donor aged 40 or over with multiple myeloma. Each CDR3 is given without its conserved first and last residue.

v_call cdr3_aa
TRBV20-1 SARPSAWSSYNEQF
TRBV27 ASRPLKGAGTDTQY
TRBV10-3 AIMGENTEAF
TRBV7-9 ASSLIPGGPRAYEQY
TRBV27 ASSTGTGGSNEQF
TRBV29-1 SVEDRLGQGAGQF
TRBV3-1 ASSQAGASYNEQF
TRBV10-3 AISARYEQF
TRBV5-1 ASSLADSTDTQY
TRBV6-2/TRBV6-3 ASSSRRSNTGELF